The sequence of this T cell receptor beta chain was determined in a study of T cells in Graves' hyperthyroidism and ophthalmopathy. Germline-derived CDR1 and CDR2 are SGHAT and FQNNGV. V lost 5 bases to trimming and J lost 5 bases, with 21 bases between them. This CDR3 is built from 16 residues. Study outcomes and limitations: Stable hyperthyroidism was told apart from ophthalmopathy by a model built on 13 V-J features. Most clonotypes that expanded in the thyroid above 0.001 also showed up in blood.

Using RNA transcripts as the source, TCR beta CDR3 regions were amplified. A first-round RT-PCR of the TCR CDR3 used the HTBI primer set. TCRdb independently ran MiXCR on the multiplex PCR reads; one entry per CDR3 protein. In the table there are roughly 500,000 distinct CDR3 sequences, under 60% of which are singletons. Worth noting for this clonotype: The antigen remains undetermined.

This TCR came from an adult woman with Graves' disease, either hyperthyroidism or ophthalmopathy (not recorded which). V usage is TRBV11-2 and J usage is TRBJ2-5; a weak D match, TRBD1 (6 bases). Input material: peripheral blood or thyroid tissue (not recorded which). The CDR3 nucleotides are TGTGCCAGCAGCCTCGAGGGACATCTTCGGCGGGAGACCCAGTACTTC. Amino acids: CASSLEGHLRRETQYF.